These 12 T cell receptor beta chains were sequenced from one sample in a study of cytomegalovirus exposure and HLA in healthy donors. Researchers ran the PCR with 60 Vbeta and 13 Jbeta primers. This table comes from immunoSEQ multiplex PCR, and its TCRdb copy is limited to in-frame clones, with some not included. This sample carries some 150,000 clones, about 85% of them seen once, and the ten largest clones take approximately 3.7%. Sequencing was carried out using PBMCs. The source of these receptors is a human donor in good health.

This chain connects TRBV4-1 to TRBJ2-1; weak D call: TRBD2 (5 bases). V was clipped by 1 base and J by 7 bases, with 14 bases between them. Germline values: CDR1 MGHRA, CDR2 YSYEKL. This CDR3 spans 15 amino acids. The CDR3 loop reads CASSQGGFGRNEQFF. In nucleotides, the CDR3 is TGCGCCAGCAGCCAAGGCGGGTTTGGGCGGAATGAGCAGTTCTTC.

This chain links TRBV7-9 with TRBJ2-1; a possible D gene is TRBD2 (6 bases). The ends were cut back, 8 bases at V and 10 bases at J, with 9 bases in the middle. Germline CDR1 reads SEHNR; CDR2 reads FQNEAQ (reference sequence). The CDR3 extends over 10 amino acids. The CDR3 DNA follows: TGTGCCAGCGGAGGAGGGGAGCAGTTCTTC. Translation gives CASGGGEQFF.

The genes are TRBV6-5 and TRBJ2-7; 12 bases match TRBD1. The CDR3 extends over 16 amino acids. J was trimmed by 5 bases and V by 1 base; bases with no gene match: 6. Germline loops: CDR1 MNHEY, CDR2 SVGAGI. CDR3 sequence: CASSYYGTGGTHEQYF. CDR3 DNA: TGTGCCAGCAGTTACTACGGGACAGGGGGCACCCACGAGCAGTACTTC.

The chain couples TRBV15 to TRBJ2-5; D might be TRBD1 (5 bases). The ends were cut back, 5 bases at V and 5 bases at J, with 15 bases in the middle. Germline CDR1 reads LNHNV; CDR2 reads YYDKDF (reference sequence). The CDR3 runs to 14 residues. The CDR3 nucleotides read TGTGCCACCAGCTTAGGGGTCCCACAGGAGACCCAGTACTTC. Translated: CATSLGVPQETQYF. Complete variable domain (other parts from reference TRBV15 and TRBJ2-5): DAMVIQNPRYQVTQFGKPVTLSCSQTLNHNVMYWYQQKSSQAPKLLFHYYDKDFNNEADTPDNFQSRRPNTSFCFLDIRSPGLGDTAMYLCATSLGVPQETQYFGPGTRLLVL.

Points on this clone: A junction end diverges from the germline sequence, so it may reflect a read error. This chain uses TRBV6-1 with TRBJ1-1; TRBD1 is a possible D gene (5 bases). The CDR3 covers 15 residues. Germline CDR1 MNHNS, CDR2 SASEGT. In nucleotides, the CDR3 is TGTGCCGGCAGTGAGGGGCCGACCCTCAACACTGAAGCTTTCTTT. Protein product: CAGSEGPTLNTEAFF.

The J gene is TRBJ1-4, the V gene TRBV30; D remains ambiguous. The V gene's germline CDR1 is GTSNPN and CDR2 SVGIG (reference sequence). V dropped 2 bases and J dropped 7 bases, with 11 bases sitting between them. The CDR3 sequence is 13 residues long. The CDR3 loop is CAWSWSAGEKLFF. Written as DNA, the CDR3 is TGTGCCTGGAGTTGGTCAGCGGGTGAAAAACTGTTTTTT.

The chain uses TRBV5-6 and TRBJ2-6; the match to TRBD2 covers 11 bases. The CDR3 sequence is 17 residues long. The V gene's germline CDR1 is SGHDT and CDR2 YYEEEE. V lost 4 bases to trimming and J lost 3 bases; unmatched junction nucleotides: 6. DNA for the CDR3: TGTGCCAGCAGCGTTAGCGGGGGGGCTAATGGGGCCAACGTCCTGACTTTC. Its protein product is CASSVSGGANGANVLTF.

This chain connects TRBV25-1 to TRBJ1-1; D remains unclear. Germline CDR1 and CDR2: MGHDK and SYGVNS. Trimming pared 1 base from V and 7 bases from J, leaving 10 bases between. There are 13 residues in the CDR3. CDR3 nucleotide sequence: TGTGCCAGCAGTGAATCCGCGCACTTTGAAGCTTTCTTT. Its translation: CASSESAHFEAFF.

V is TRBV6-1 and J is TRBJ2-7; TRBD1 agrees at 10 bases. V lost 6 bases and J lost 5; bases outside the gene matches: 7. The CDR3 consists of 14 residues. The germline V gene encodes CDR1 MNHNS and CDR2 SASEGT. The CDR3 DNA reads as TGTGCCAGCAGAACCCGGACAGGGGGGGACGAGCAGTACTTC. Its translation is CASRTRTGGDEQYF.

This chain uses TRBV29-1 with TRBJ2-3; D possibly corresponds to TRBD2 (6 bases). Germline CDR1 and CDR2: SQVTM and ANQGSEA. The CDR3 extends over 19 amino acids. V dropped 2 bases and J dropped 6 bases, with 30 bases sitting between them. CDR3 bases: TGCAGCGTTGAAAGGGATTCGGGCTCCACGGGGGAGGTAGGCGATACGCAGTATTTT. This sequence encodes CSVERDSGSTGEVGDTQYF.

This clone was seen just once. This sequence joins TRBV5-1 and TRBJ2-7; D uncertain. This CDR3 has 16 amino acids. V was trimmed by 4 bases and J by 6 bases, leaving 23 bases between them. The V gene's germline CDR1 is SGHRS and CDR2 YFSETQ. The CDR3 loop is CASSPGLTPQVTEQYF. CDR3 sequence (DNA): TGCGCCAGCAGCCCGGGTTTGACCCCCCAAGTGACCGAGCAGTACTTC.

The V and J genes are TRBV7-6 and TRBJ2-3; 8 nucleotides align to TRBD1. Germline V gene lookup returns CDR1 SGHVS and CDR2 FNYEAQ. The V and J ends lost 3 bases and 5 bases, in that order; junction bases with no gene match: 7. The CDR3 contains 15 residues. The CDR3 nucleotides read TGTGCCAGCAGCTTCCGACAGGGGAGTAGAGATACGCAGTATTTT. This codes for CASSFRQGSRDTQYF.